What follows describes a single TCR beta chain. The sample carries other DNA sequences with the same CDR3. These data originate in a study of blood T cell repertoires in COVID-19. Background on the study: Acute and convalescent COVID-19 samples came from the United States, Italy and Spain. PBMCs, B-cell-depleted T cells, or T cells provided the cDNA or gDNA that made up the material.

CDR3 length equals 13 residues. Germline CDR1 reads SGDLS; CDR2 reads YYNGEE. The ends were cut back, 0 bases at V and 8 bases at J, with 9 bases in the middle. In the original processing: Reference gene primer amplification gave nucleated cell count estimates. Generated by immunoSEQ multiplex PCR, the TCRdb table keeps only in-frame clones and is missing some. V, J and clone size are taken as reported in that table, and D and trimming were inferred from the DNA itself. Of around 64,000 clones listed, approximately 78% are singletons. Specimen: peripheral blood. This chain joins TRBV9 and TRBJ2-1; perhaps TRBD2 as D (7 bases). The sequence was collected from a human donor in a cohort sampled during active COVID-19. CDR3 bases: TGTGCCAGCAGCGTAGGAGGGGGGGATGAGCAGTTCTTC. It encodes CASSVGGGDEQFF. Looking up the rest from reference TRBV9 and TRBJ2-1 gives the full variable domain: DSGVTQTPKHLITATGQRVTLRCSPRSGDLSVYWYQQSLDQGLQFLIQYYNGEERAKGNILERFSAQQFPDLHSELNLSSLELGDSALYFCASSVGGGDEQFFGPGTRLTVL.